Listed below are T cell receptor beta chains from one sample, sequenced in a study of cytomegalovirus exposure and HLA in healthy donors. The protocol was immunoSEQ multiplex PCR, while the TCRdb copy is restricted to in-frame clones and leaves out a portion. There are some 180,000 clones in the sample; more than 65% occur only once, and under 1.5% lies in the top ten. Sequencing input: PBMCs. These receptors were collected from a girl aged 2 to 9 in good health and CMV-seropositive. Both conserved end residues are part of each CDR3. D genes are given only for firm matches.

D | J | V | CDR3 | DNA
NA | TRBJ2-3 | TRBV9 | CASSGREWGTDTQYF | TGTGCCAGCAGCGGACGGGAGTGGGGAACAGATACGCAGTATTTT
NA | TRBJ1-2 | TRBV27 | CASSQDSDFLLGYTF | TGTGCCAGCAGTCAAGACAGTGACTTTCTACTGGGCTACACCTTC
TRBD2 | TRBJ2-7 | TRBV2 | CASRDPGGSSYEQYF | TGTGCCAGCAGGGATCCGGGGGGGAGCTCCTACGAGCAGTACTTC
NA | TRBJ2-2 | TRBV29-1 | CSVSTGYTGELFF | TGCAGCGTGAGTACAGGCTACACCGGGGAGCTGTTTTTT
NA | TRBJ2-1 | TRBV28 | CASSLRGLSGGQFF | TGTGCCAGCAGTTTAAGGGGGCTCTCCGGGGGGCAGTTCTTC
NA | TRBJ2-1 | TRBV7-3 | CASSSGLEQFF | TGTGCCAGCAGCTCCGGACTTGAGCAGTTCTTC
NA | TRBJ2-1 | TRBV28 | CASSLVAREQFF | TGTGCCAGCAGTTTAGTCGCGCGTGAGCAGTTCTTC
TRBD1 | TRBJ2-1 | TRBV30 | CAWSRDRGGNEQFF | TGTGCCTGGAGTAGGGACAGGGGTGGGAATGAGCAGTTCTTC
NA | TRBJ2-1 | TRBV19 | CASSTPGGSSYNEQFF | TGTGCCAGTAGTACCCCAGGGGGGAGCTCCTACAATGAGCAGTTCTTC
TRBD1 | TRBJ1-5 | TRBV7-6 | CASSSLPGQGPYSNQPQHF | TGTGCCAGCAGCTCCCTACCGGGACAGGGTCCTTATAGCAATCAGCCCCAGCATTTT
TRBD1 | TRBJ1-5 | TRBV27 | CASSATGRSQPQHF | TGTGCCAGCAGCGCGACAGGGAGGAGTCAGCCCCAGCATTTT
NA | TRBJ1-3 | TRBV2 | CAGLGQSGNTIYF | TGTGCCGGACTCGGACAGTCTGGAAACACCATATATTTT
NA | TRBJ1-2 | TRBV18 | CASSLTEPSLNGYTF | TGTGCCAGCTCGTTGACAGAGCCTTCCCTTAATGGCTACACCTTC